One sample yielded the 17 T cell receptor beta chains listed below, sequenced in a study of blood T cell repertoires in COVID-19. Measured with immunoSEQ multiplex PCR; TCRdb has only the in-frame clones, and not every one. Of 250,000 to 350,000 clones in the sample, 84% were seen once. Sequenced material: peripheral blood. The source is a human donor with COVID-19, enrolled during active disease. The donor label of this sample is uncertain.

V usage is TRBV10-2 and J usage is TRBJ2-5; 7 nucleotides agree with TRBD1. Trimming took 0 bases from V and 3 from J; bases not matched to a gene: 7. CDR1 is WSHSY and CDR2 is SAAADI in the germline V gene. This CDR3 has 16 amino acids. In DNA, the CDR3 is TGCGCCAGCAGTGAGTCGAAAAACAGGGGAGAAGAGACCCAGTACTTC. Encoded protein: CASSESKNRGEETQYF.

This clone was seen repeatedly, ten times or more. The V and J genes are TRBV27 and TRBJ1-4; a possible D gene is TRBD1 (6 bases). The CDR3 contains 15 residues. The germline CDR1 and CDR2 sequences are MNHEY and SMNVEV (reference sequence). V was shortened by 4 bases and J by 7 bases, with 16 bases between the two germline ends. The CDR3 sequence: CASSSGTGFFEKLFF. In DNA, the CDR3 is TGTGCCAGCAGTTCCGGAACAGGGTTTTTTGAAAAACTGTTTTTT.

The rearrangement joins TRBV5-5 to TRBJ2-1; TRBD1 matches 8 bases. Per the germline V gene, CDR1 is SGHKS and CDR2 is YYEKEE (reference sequence). The ends lost 4 bases at V and 2 bases at J; junction bases unmatched: 2. CDR3 size: 14 residues. The CDR3 is CASSPDRAYNEQFF. DNA of the CDR3: TGTGCCAGCAGCCCGGACAGGGCCTACAATGAGCAGTTCTTC.

The V call is TRBV6-2 or TRBV6-3, the J call TRBJ2-7, with TRBD2 matching 7 bases. Germline CDR1 is MNHEY and CDR2 is SVGEGT. The CDR3 spans 14 residues. Trimming at V came to 4 bases and at J to 3 bases, leaving 6 bases not matched to a gene. The CDR3 DNA follows: TGTGCCAGCAGTTTAGCGGGCCTCAGCTACGAGCAGTACTTC. Residues: CASSLAGLSYEQYF.

This chain connects TRBV6-5 to TRBJ2-7; 8 bases are shared with TRBD1. This CDR3 has 15 amino acids. Germline lookup yields CDR1 MNHEY and CDR2 SVGAGI. Trimming took 4 bases from V and 4 from J; bases not matched to a gene: 9. In DNA form, the CDR3 reads TGTGCCAGCAGTTCCGAGGACAGGGAAGCATACGAGCAGTACTTC. Translating gives CASSSEDREAYEQYF.

This chain connects TRBV28 to TRBJ1-4; TRBD1 aligns across 9 bases. Trimming removed 6 bases from V and 2 bases from J; junction bases left unmatched: 7. There are 16 residues in the CDR3. From germline, CDR1 is MDHEN and CDR2 SYDVKM. CDR3 nucleotide sequence: TGTGCCAGCAGGGACAGGGGACTGCGGACTAATGAAAAACTGTTTTTT. Its protein is CASRDRGLRTNEKLFF.

This chain links TRBV24-1 with TRBJ2-5, with TRBD2 matching 9 bases. CDR1 and CDR2 (germline): KGHDR, SFDVKD. The CDR3 spans 16 residues. V dropped 4 bases and J dropped 3; count of bases not matched to a gene: 8. Here the CDR3 reads CATSDIGVAGEETQYF. The CDR3 DNA follows: TGTGCCACCAGTGACATCGGGGTAGCGGGAGAAGAGACCCAGTACTTC.

The chain's CDR3 is CASSFVQGGLAFF. The CDR3 coding sequence is TGTGCCAGCAGCTTCGTACAGGGGGGGCTGGCTTTCTTT. The V and J genes are TRBV7-3 and TRBJ1-1, with 8 bases that match TRBD1. V lost 3 bases and J lost 11; bases outside the gene matches: 8. This CDR3 comprises 13 residues. Germline V gives CDR1 SGHTA, CDR2 FQGTGA.

The chain is built from TRBV30 and TRBJ1-1; a weak D match, TRBD1 (5 bases). CDR3 length: 13 residues. The V and J ends lost 7 bases and 4 bases respectively, with 16 bases between them. Germline CDR1 and CDR2: GTSNPN and SVGIG (reference sequence). The chain's CDR3 is CASQTAHGTEAFF. DNA of the CDR3: TGTGCCTCTCAGACAGCCCATGGCACTGAAGCTTTCTTT.

The V gene is TRBV9, the J gene TRBJ1-5; D remains ambiguous. The CDR3 is made up of 15 amino acids. V was clipped by 0 bases and J by 3 bases, with 10 bases between them. The V gene's germline CDR1 is SGDLS and CDR2 YYNGEE. The CDR3 region is CASSVGQSLNQPQHF. CDR3 sequence (DNA): TGTGCCAGCAGCGTAGGCCAGTCTCTCAATCAGCCCCAGCATTTT.

The rearrangement links TRBV28 to TRBJ2-1; possible D gene TRBD2, 5 bases. There are 14 residues in the CDR3. Germline-derived CDR1 and CDR2 are MDHEN and SYDVKM. The V gene lost 7 bases and the J gene lost 8 bases, with 18 bases spanning the gap. For the CDR3, the DNA is TGTGCCAGCACAGAGCGTGGGAGTGGGGATGAGCAGTTCTTC. Translating gives CASTERGSGDEQFF.

The CDR3 sequence is CASSPSPEGYGYTF. CDR3 nucleotide sequence: TGTGCCAGCAGCCCGTCCCCGGAGGGCTATGGCTACACCTTC. The V call is TRBV3-1 (or the pseudogene TRBV3-2), the J call TRBJ1-2; D is uncertain. CDR3 size: 14 residues. The V end lost 4 bases, the J end lost 4 bases, and 13 bases lay between the germline ends. Germline V gene data show CDR1 as LGHDT and CDR2 as YNNKEL (reference sequence).

V usage is TRBV7-2 and J usage is TRBJ2-1; TRBD2 aligns across 9 bases. There are 15 residues in the CDR3. V shed 5 bases, J shed 7 bases, and the junction held 9 bases outside the gene matches. Germline assignment: CDR1 SGHTA and CDR2 FQGNSA. The CDR3 bases are TGTGCCAGCAGCATGACTAGCGGAGGGGGAAATGAGCAGTTCTTC. As protein: CASSMTSGGGNEQFF. The full variable domain, rest sourced from reference TRBV7-2 and TRBJ2-1, is GAGVSQSPSNKVTEKGKDVELRCDPISGHTALYWYRQSLGQGLEFLIYFQGNSAPDKSGLPSDRFSAERTGGSVSTLTIQRTQQEDSAVYLCASSMTSGGGNEQFFGPGTRLTVL.

V is TRBV7-2 and J is TRBJ2-1; D uncertain. The CDR3 totals 14 residues. V gave up 0 bases and J gave up 8 bases, with 11 bases separating them. Per germline, CDR1 SGHTA and CDR2 FQGNSA. The CDR3 loop is CASSLAWQADEQFF. CDR3 nucleotides: TGTGCCAGCAGCTTAGCCTGGCAGGCTGATGAGCAGTTCTTC.

The chain joins TRBV10-2 to TRBJ1-4, with 10 nucleotides matching TRBD1. Germline loops: CDR1 WSHSY, CDR2 SAAADI. The CDR3 has 15 amino acids. Germline trimming cut 5 bases from V and 8 bases from J; bases unmatched to any gene: 8. The CDR3 spells CASSSAGTGEEKLFF. DNA for the CDR3: TGCGCCAGCAGTTCAGCCGGGACAGGGGAGGAAAAACTGTTTTTT.

The chain uses TRBV30 and TRBJ1-3; perhaps TRBD1 as D (5 bases). V lost 7 bases and J 2 bases, leaving 12 bases between the germline ends. This CDR3 is built from 13 residues. In germline, CDR1 is GTSNPN, CDR2 SVGIG (reference sequence). This CDR3 is CAYNTGAGNTIYF. DNA for the CDR3: TGTGCCTATAACACAGGAGCTGGAAACACCATATATTTT.

This clone was counted a single time. This chain joins TRBV7-2 and TRBJ1-1, with 8 positions matching TRBD1. Germline CDR1 and CDR2: SGHTA and FQGNSA. This CDR3 spans 15 amino acids. V was pared by 3 bases and J by 1 base, with 4 bases of the junction left unmatched. CDR3 nucleotides: TGTGCCAGCAGCTTTTCAACAGGGGGGAACACTGAAGCTTTCTTT. Translation: CASSFSTGGNTEAFF.